Sequencing of this T cell receptor beta chain was carried out in a study of blood T cell repertoires in COVID-19. Study-wide background: Collection of acute and convalescent COVID-19 samples took place in the United States, Italy and Spain. From T cells, B-cell-depleted T cells, or PBMCs came the material, which was cDNA or gDNA.

Germline V gene sequence: CDR1 SGHAT, CDR2 FQNNGV. Trimming shortened V by 3 bases and J by 6 bases, and 11 bases separated the two germline ends. The CDR3 loop spans 13 amino acids. Under the authors' procedure: Reference gene primer amplification gave estimated nucleated cell counts. Method: immunoSEQ multiplex PCR; TCRdb's copy keeps in-frame clones and lacks some. Clonal size and the V and J genes are those of that table, whereas D and trimming came from the DNA. The repertoire includes 30,000 to 40,000 clones, around nine tenths of them detected once, and around 14% sits in the top ten. The V and J genes are TRBV11-2 and TRBJ2-5; possibly TRBD1 for D (6 bases). The sequenced sample consisted of peripheral blood. The receptor was isolated from an older man with active COVID-19. The CDR3: CASSFGGLQTQYF. CDR3 sequence (DNA): TGTGCCAGCAGCTTTGGGGGCTTGCAGACCCAGTACTTC.